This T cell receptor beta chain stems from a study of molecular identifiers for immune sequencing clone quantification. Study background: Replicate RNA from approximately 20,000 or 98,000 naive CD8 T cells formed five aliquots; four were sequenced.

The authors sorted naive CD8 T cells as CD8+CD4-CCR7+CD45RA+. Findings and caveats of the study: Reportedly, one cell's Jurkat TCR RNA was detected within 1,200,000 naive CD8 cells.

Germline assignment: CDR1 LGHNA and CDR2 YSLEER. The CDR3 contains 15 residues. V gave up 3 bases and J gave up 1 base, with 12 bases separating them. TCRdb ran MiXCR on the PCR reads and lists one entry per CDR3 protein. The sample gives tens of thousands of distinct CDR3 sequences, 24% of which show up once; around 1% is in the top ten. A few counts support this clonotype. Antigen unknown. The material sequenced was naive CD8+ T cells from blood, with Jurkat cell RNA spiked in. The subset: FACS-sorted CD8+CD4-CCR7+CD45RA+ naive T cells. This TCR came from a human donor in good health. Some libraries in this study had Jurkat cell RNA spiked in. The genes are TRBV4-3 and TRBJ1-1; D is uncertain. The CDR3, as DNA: TGCGCCAGCAGCCAGGATCAGGTAACGAACACTGAAGCTTTCTTT. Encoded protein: CASSQDQVTNTEAFF.